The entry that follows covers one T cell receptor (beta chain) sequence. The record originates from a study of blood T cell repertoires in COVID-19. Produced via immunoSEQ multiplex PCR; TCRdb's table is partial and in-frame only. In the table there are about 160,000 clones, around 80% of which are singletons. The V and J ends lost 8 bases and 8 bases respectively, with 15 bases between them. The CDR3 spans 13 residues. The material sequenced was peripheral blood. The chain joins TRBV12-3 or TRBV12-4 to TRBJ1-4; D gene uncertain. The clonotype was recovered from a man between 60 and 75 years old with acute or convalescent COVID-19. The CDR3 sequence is CASGLFLGEKLFF. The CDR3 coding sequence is TGTGCCAGCGGACTCTTTCTAGGGGAAAAACTGTTTTTT.